These 32 T cell receptor beta chains were all obtained from the same sample, sequenced in a study of blood T cell repertoires in COVID-19. The data were produced by immunoSEQ multiplex PCR, yet TCRdb's version contains in-frame clones alone and is incomplete. The table has about 210,000 clones, about nine tenths seen once. Sequenced material: peripheral blood. All receptors come from a woman aged 40 to 50 with acute or convalescent COVID-19.

The chain carries TRBV7-2 and TRBJ2-6; TRBD1 agrees at 8 bases. Germline loops: CDR1 SGHTA, CDR2 FQGNSA. The CDR3 consists of 18 residues. The junction had 6 bases not matched to a gene; V was cut back by 1 base and J by 1 base. DNA of the CDR3: TGTGCCAGCAGCTTAGTCTCCAGGGGGCGGTCTGGGGCCAACGTCCTGACTTTC. Translated: CASSLVSRGRSGANVLTF. The full variable domain, in which reference TRBV7-2 and TRBJ2-6 provide the parts outside the CDR3, is GAGVSQSPSNKVTEKGKDVELRCDPISGHTALYWYRQSLGQGLEFLIYFQGNSAPDKSGLPSDRFSAERTGGSVSTLTIQRTQQEDSAVYLCASSLVSRGRSGANVLTFGAGSRLTVL.

This chain links TRBV2 with TRBJ1-5; possible D gene TRBD1, 6 bases. This CDR3 region has 16 residues. Trimming pared 3 bases from V and 7 bases from J, leaving 19 bases between. Germline values: CDR1 SNHLY, CDR2 FYNNEI. In DNA, the CDR3 is TGTGCCAGCAGTGATTCAAGTGGGACAAGGGGACAGCCCCAGCATTTT. Encoded protein: CASSDSSGTRGQPQHF.

This chain connects TRBV15 to TRBJ1-1; D not certain. With 5 bases removed from V and 7 bases from J, the gap between germline ends came to 14 bases. The CDR3 is made up of 13 amino acids. Per the germline V gene, CDR1 is LNHNV and CDR2 is YYDKDF (reference sequence). In DNA form, the CDR3 reads TGTGCCACCAGCGGATACAGACAAGTTGAAGCTTTCTTT. Translation: CATSGYRQVEAFF.

Concerning this clone itself: The junction departs from germline at one end; a sequencing error may be responsible. The chain recombines TRBV7-2 with TRBJ1-5; tentative D call: TRBD1 (6 bases). Per germline, CDR1 SGHTA and CDR2 FQGNSA. This CDR3 is 14 amino acids long. The CDR3 nucleotides are TGTGCCAGCAGCTTAGAAACAGGGAATCGGCCCCAGCATTTT. It specifies CASSLETGNRPQHF.

This chain joins TRBV5-1 and TRBJ1-1; 9 nucleotides line up with TRBD1. The CDR3 length is 15 residues. Trimming removed 4 bases from V and 3 bases from J; junction bases left unmatched: 7. Germline V gives CDR1 SGHRS, CDR2 YFSETQ. This CDR3 is CASSLQGAGYTEAFF. CDR3 in DNA: TGCGCCAGCAGCCTACAGGGGGCTGGCTACACTGAAGCTTTCTTT.

The chain is built from TRBV6-6 and TRBJ2-3, with 8 bases lining up with TRBD2. The V and J ends lost 5 bases and 4 bases, in that order; junction bases with no gene match: 8. CDR1 is MNHNY and CDR2 is SVGAGI in the germline V gene (reference sequence). This CDR3 has 15 residues. For the CDR3, the DNA is TGTGCCAGCAGTCGGAACGGGGGGGATTCAGATACGCAGTATTTT. Translated: CASSRNGGDSDTQYF.

The chain recombines TRBV4-2 with TRBJ2-5; a possible D gene is TRBD2 (5 bases). V lost 1 base, J lost 5 bases, and 8 bases lay in between. From germline, CDR1 is LGHNA and CDR2 YNFKEQ. The CDR3 has 13 residues. CDR3 region: CASSQGSAETQYF. Written as DNA, the CDR3 is TGTGCCAGCAGCCAAGGTAGCGCTGAGACCCAGTACTTC.

This rearrangement joins TRBV24-1 to TRBJ1-4, with D perhaps TRBD1 (5 bases). Trimming removed 9 bases from V and 8 bases from J, with 15 bases in between. The CDR3 is made up of 13 amino acids. Germline V CDR1 and CDR2: KGHDR, SFDVKD. CDR3 bases: TGTGCCACCCAACGGGGGAAAGGCGAAAAACTGTTTTTT. Protein product: CATQRGKGEKLFF.

The chain couples TRBV5-1 to TRBJ2-7, with 8 nucleotides matching TRBD1. The CDR3 spans 24 residues. Germline V CDR1 and CDR2: SGHRS, YFSETQ. The trim removed 3 bases at V and 4 bases at J, leaving 36 bases unmatched. The CDR3 bases are TGCGCCAGCAGCTATTCAAGGGGACAGGTCTTTTTTCCCCCCGGCACTACCCAAAGTTACGAGCAGTACGTC. Translating it yields CASSYSRGQVFFPPGTTQSYEQYV.

As concerns this clone: Other DNA sequences from this sample encode an identical CDR3 as well. The rearrangement uses TRBV9 and TRBJ1-5, with TRBD1 as a possible D gene (6 bases). The length of the CDR3 is 14 residues. Germline CDR1 is SGDLS and CDR2 is YYNGEE. Trimming stripped 0 bases from V and 4 bases from J, with 8 bases between. The CDR3 spells CASSVGTVNQPQHF. The CDR3 coding sequence is TGTGCCAGCAGCGTAGGGACAGTAAATCAGCCCCAGCATTTT.

This clone was counted ten times or more. The chain employs TRBV6-2 or TRBV6-3 and TRBJ1-4; D might be TRBD1 (6 bases). V lost 6 bases and J lost 14, with 22 bases in between. Germline assignment: CDR1 MNHEY and CDR2 SVGEGT. The CDR3 totals 14 residues. CDR3 nucleotides: TGTGCCAGCAGCGGCACAGGGAGGGCCTCACTCCTGTTTTTT. It is translated as CASSGTGRASLLFF.

Only one count was recorded for this clone. V gene TRBV3-1 (or the pseudogene TRBV3-2) combines with J gene TRBJ2-5; D is uncertain. CDR1 and CDR2 (germline): LGHDT, YNNKEL (reference sequence). The CDR3 totals 13 residues. Trimming cost V 4 bases and J 2 bases, with 8 bases left between them. In nucleotides, the CDR3 is TGTGCCAGCAGCCTCCCCCCACAAGAGACCCAGTACTTC. It codes for CASSLPPQETQYF.

This clone showed up just once. The chain combines TRBV28 with TRBJ1-1; TRBD1 matches 7 bases. The CDR3 has 14 residues. Trimming took 3 bases from V and 1 from J; bases not matched to a gene: 2. The V gene's germline CDR1 is MDHEN and CDR2 SYDVKM. CDR3 DNA: TGTGCCAGCAGTTTGTGGACAGGGAACACTGAAGCTTTCTTT. Translation: CASSLWTGNTEAFF.

The J gene is TRBJ2-2, the V gene TRBV28; D not resolved. This CDR3 comprises 15 residues. Trimming removed 5 bases at V and 0 bases at J, with 10 bases between. Per the germline V gene, CDR1 is MDHEN and CDR2 is SYDVKM. CDR3 sequence: CASSPSLTNTGELFF. CDR3 DNA sequence: TGTGCCAGCAGTCCGAGCCTCACGAACACCGGGGAGCTGTTTTTT.

Only a few counts were recorded for this clone. The J gene is TRBJ1-6, the V gene TRBV19; D not certain. The CDR3 spans 16 residues. Germline CDR1 and CDR2: LNHDA and SQIVND (reference sequence). Trimming stripped 1 base from V and 4 bases from J, with 11 bases between. CDR3 DNA: TGTGCCAGTAGTATAGGCCGGCAACTATATAATTCACCCCTCCACTTT. Amino acids: CASSIGRQLYNSPLHF.

This chain joins TRBV5-1 and TRBJ2-4, with D possibly TRBD1 on 6 matching bases. The CDR3 sequence is 15 residues long. Germline loops: CDR1 SGHRS, CDR2 YFSETQ. The V gene lost 4 bases and the J gene lost 2 bases, with 13 bases spanning the gap. The CDR3 loop reads CASSTDTGTKNIQYF. The DNA of the CDR3 is TGCGCCAGCAGCACTGATACAGGGACCAAAAACATTCAGTACTTC.

V gene TRBV6-1 combines with J gene TRBJ2-7, with 7 bases lining up with TRBD1. Per germline, CDR1 MNHNS and CDR2 SASEGT. CDR3 length: 14 residues. V shed 2 bases, J shed 3 bases, and the junction held 4 bases outside the gene matches. CDR3 nucleotides: TGTGCCAGCAGTGAACAGGGACAGAACTACGAGCAGTACGTC. Translating gives CASSEQGQNYEQYV.

This clone showed up just once. The genes are TRBV7-6 and TRBJ2-7; D remains unclear. Trimming took 1 base from V and 7 from J, leaving 17 bases between them. Looked up from germline, CDR1 is SGHVS and CDR2 is FNYEAQ. The CDR3 sequence is 15 residues long. CDR3 bases: TGTGCCAGCAGCTTAGGTGGTAGCTCGGCTGGGGAGCAGTACGTC. This codes for CASSLGGSSAGEQYV.

This chain links TRBV5-4 with TRBJ1-1, with D uncertain. The CDR3 is made up of 16 amino acids. The germline V and J ends were trimmed by 5 bases and 1 base, with 18 bases remaining between them. The germline CDR1 and CDR2 sequences are SGHNT and YYREEE (reference sequence). The CDR3 DNA reads TGTGCCAGCAGGGGCGAGGGCACGGTAAAGAACACTGAAGCTTTCTTT. It yields the protein CASRGEGTVKNTEAFF. The full variable domain, with the rest looked up from reference TRBV5-4 and TRBJ1-1, is ETGVTQSPTHLIKTRGQQVTLRCSSQSGHNTVSWYQQALGQGPQFIFQYYREEENGRGNFPPRFSGLQFPNYSSELNVNALELDDSALYLCASRGEGTVKNTEAFFGQGTRLTVV.

The table lists this clone with a few counts. The J gene is TRBJ1-2, the V gene TRBV20-1; D is perhaps TRBD1 (5 bases). The V gene lost 3 bases and the J gene lost 4 bases, with 12 bases spanning the gap. CDR3 length equals 13 residues. The germline CDR1 and CDR2 sequences are DFQATT and SNEGSKA (reference sequence). The CDR3, as DNA: TGCAGTGCTAGTCGACAGTGGGCCTATGGCTACACCTTC. It is translated as CSASRQWAYGYTF.

The chain has TRBV24-1 and TRBJ1-4, with D possibly TRBD1 on 6 matching bases. Germline V gene data show CDR1 as KGHDR and CDR2 as SFDVKD. V shed 2 bases and J shed 9 bases, with 12 bases lying between them. This CDR3 region has 14 residues. CDR3 region: CATSDSRTDKKLFF. The CDR3 bases are TGTGCCACCAGTGATTCGAGGACAGATAAAAAACTGTTTTTT.

The rearrangement links TRBV19 to TRBJ1-2; possibly TRBD1 for D (6 bases). The CDR3 is 14 residues long. CDR1 LNHDA and CDR2 SQIVND come from the germline V gene (reference sequence). Deletions cut 9 bases from V and 0 bases from J, with 14 bases between. This chain's CDR3 is CASQGGRPNYGYTF. The CDR3 DNA follows: TGTGCCAGCCAAGGGGGACGTCCTAACTATGGCTACACCTTC.

The chain combines TRBV5-6 with TRBJ2-1, with 8 nucleotides matching TRBD2. CDR3 length equals 17 residues. After removal of 4 bases from V and 2 bases from J, the junction contained 11 bases not matched to a gene. In germline, CDR1 is SGHDT, CDR2 YYEEEE. DNA of the CDR3: TGTGCCAGCAGCCGAACGACTAGCGCCCATCCCTACAATGAGCAGTTCTTC. Its translation: CASSRTTSAHPYNEQFF.

This sequence joins TRBV5-1 and TRBJ2-3; 7 positions agree with TRBD1. This CDR3 spans 16 amino acids. The germline CDR1 and CDR2 sequences are SGHRS and YFSETQ. Trimming took 2 bases from V and 2 from J; bases not matched to a gene: 8. The DNA of the CDR3 is TGCGCCAGCAGCTTACGAGGGGGCCTTCTCACAGATACGCAGTATTTT. It codes for CASSLRGGLLTDTQYF.

The chain is built from TRBV4-2 and TRBJ2-3, with D perhaps matching TRBD2 (5 bases). V was cut by 0 bases and J by 2 bases, with 12 bases left in between. Germline V CDR1 and CDR2: LGHNA, YNFKEQ. This CDR3 contains 16 residues. CDR3 bases: TGTGCCAGCAGCCAAGAGAATCAGCGGTACACAGATACGCAGTATTTT. This encodes CASSQENQRYTDTQYF.

V is TRBV29-1 and J is TRBJ1-2; 10 nucleotides line up with TRBD1. From germline, CDR1 is SQVTM and CDR2 ANQGSEA. The CDR3 is 14 residues long. V lost 3 bases to trimming and J lost 8 bases; unmatched junction nucleotides: 9. CDR3 in DNA: TGCAGCGTTGATGGGGGACAGGGGTTCGGCGGCTACACCTTC. Encoded protein: CSVDGGQGFGGYTF.

CDR3 sequence: CAISRRPGGESPLHF. The CDR3 region has the DNA TGTGCCATCAGTAGACGTCCCGGGGGAGAATCACCCCTCCACTTT. V is TRBV10-3 and J is TRBJ1-6; possible D gene TRBD1, 5 bases. The CDR3 consists of 15 residues. Trimming cost V 5 bases and J 10 bases, with 18 bases left between them. The germline CDR1 and CDR2 sequences are ENHRY and SYGVKD.

The chain links TRBV24-1 to TRBJ1-5, with TRBD1 matching over 8 bases. This CDR3 spans 17 amino acids. Germline V lookup: CDR1 KGHDR, CDR2 SFDVKD. The junction had 4 bases not matched to a gene; V was cut back by 1 base and J by 0 bases. The CDR3 spells CATSDLPGQDSNQPQHF. DNA of the CDR3: TGTGCCACCAGTGATTTACCGGGACAGGATAGCAATCAGCCCCAGCATTTT.

This clone was counted once. This rearrangement joins TRBV19 to TRBJ1-6; D may be TRBD1 (5 bases). The CDR3 loop spans 18 amino acids. Trimming removed 6 bases from V and 0 bases from J, with 18 bases in between. Germline CDR1 LNHDA, CDR2 SQIVND (reference sequence). Here the CDR3 reads CASSRLTVDSSYNSPLHF. The CDR3 bases are TGTGCCAGTAGCAGGTTGACAGTTGACAGCTCCTATAATTCACCCCTCCACTTT.

V usage is TRBV6-2 or TRBV6-3 and J usage is TRBJ1-1; TRBD1 is a possible D gene (6 bases). The V and J ends lost 6 bases and 7 bases respectively, with 18 bases between them. The CDR3 covers 14 residues. The V gene's germline CDR1 is MNHEY and CDR2 SVGEGT. Here the CDR3 reads CASSQGQSELEAFF. The CDR3 bases are TGTGCCAGCAGCCAGGGACAATCCGAGCTTGAAGCTTTCTTT.

The chain has TRBV20-1 and TRBJ2-1; 9 bases are a match to TRBD2. V was clipped by 3 bases and J by 0 bases; unmatched bases: 6. Germline CDR1 and CDR2: DFQATT and SNEGSKA (reference sequence). This CDR3 region has 16 residues. Here the CDR3 DNA reads TGCAGTGCTAGTTACGCGGGGGGGAGCTCCTACAATGAGCAGTTCTTC. Protein sequence: CSASYAGGSSYNEQFF.

The DNA of the CDR3 is TGTGCCAGTAGCCTACGGGGGAACTATGGCTACACCTTC. Its translation is CASSLRGNYGYTF. J is TRBJ1-2 and V is TRBV19, with D perhaps TRBD1 (5 bases). The CDR3 has 13 amino acids. Trimming removed 6 bases at V and 2 bases at J, with 10 bases between. In germline, CDR1 is LNHDA, CDR2 SQIVND (reference sequence).